This TCR beta chain originates from a study of blood T cell repertoires in COVID-19. Germline CDR1 is SGHAT and CDR2 is FQNNGV. This CDR3 spans 12 amino acids. The V and J ends lost 9 bases and 7 bases respectively, with 13 bases between them. Assay: immunoSEQ multiplex PCR; the TCRdb copy retains only in-frame clones and omits some. The sample consists of fewer than 250,000 clones, 86% of them appearing once. Sequenced input: peripheral blood. This chain uses TRBV11-2 with TRBJ2-1; D is unclear. The receptor comes from a woman aged 55-69 years who had recovered from COVID-19. CDR3 amino acids: CASRPPANEQFF. As DNA, the CDR3 is TGTGCCAGTAGACCCCCAGCGAATGAGCAGTTCTTC.